This entry lists 21 T cell receptor beta chains sequenced from one sample in a study of blood T cell repertoires in COVID-19. Measured with immunoSEQ multiplex PCR; TCRdb has only the in-frame clones, and not every one. The sample has about 260,000 clones, approximately 80% seen once. The sequenced material came from peripheral blood. The receptors were gathered from a woman older than 75 with acute or convalescent COVID-19.

V and J are TRBV5-6 and TRBJ1-2; D not certain. The CDR3 runs to 15 residues. In germline, CDR1 is SGHDT, CDR2 YYEEEE. V lost 4 bases, J lost 8 bases, and 21 bases lay in between. CDR3 nucleotides: TGTGCCAGCAGCACGGAGGTTCGGACCGCGGGAGGCTACACCTTC. It codes for CASSTEVRTAGGYTF.

This chain links TRBV5-6 with TRBJ1-1; 12 bases fit TRBD1. The germline CDR1 and CDR2 sequences are SGHDT and YYEEEE. The CDR3 sequence is 16 residues long. J gave up 5 bases and V 4 bases, and 9 bases lay outside the gene matches. CDR3 coding DNA: TGTGCCAGCAGCCCGGGACAGGGGGCCCGAGGGACTGAAGCTTTCTTT. Translating it yields CASSPGQGARGTEAFF. Variable domain in full (rest from reference TRBV5-6 and TRBJ1-1): DAGVTQSPTHLIKTRGQQVTLRCSPKSGHDTVSWYQQALGQGPQFIFQYYEEEERQRGNFPDRFSGHQFPNYSSELNVNALLLGDSALYLCASSPGQGARGTEAFFGQGTRLTVV.

The V call is TRBV5-1, the J call TRBJ1-4; D remains unclear. The CDR3 spans 15 residues. V was pared by 0 bases and J by 0 bases, with 6 bases between. Germline lookup yields CDR1 SGHRS and CDR2 YFSETQ. DNA of the CDR3: TGCGCCAGCAGCTTGGATCTCGCAACTAATGAAAAACTGTTTTTT. Amino acid sequence: CASSLDLATNEKLFF.

This rearrangement joins TRBV7-2 to TRBJ1-1, with 10 bases aligning to TRBD1. This CDR3 region has 20 residues. Germline V gene data show CDR1 as SGHTA and CDR2 as FQGNSA. With V trimmed by 0 bases and J by 3 bases, 16 bases remained unmatched. CDR3 sequence: CASSLAPTGGGSTSHTEAFF. The CDR3 bases are TGTGCCAGCAGCTTAGCCCCGACAGGGGGCGGGTCTACCTCGCACACTGAAGCTTTCTTT.

This clone came up a few times. This chain links TRBV7-2 with TRBJ1-5; tentative D call: TRBD1 (6 bases). V lost 2 bases and J 4 bases, leaving 12 bases between the germline ends. CDR3 length: 15 amino acids. CDR1 is SGHTA and CDR2 is FQGNSA in the germline V gene. Written as DNA, the CDR3 is TGTGCCAGCAGCTTATATCGGGACACAAATCAGCCCCAGCATTTT. This gives the protein CASSLYRDTNQPQHF.

This clone was detected a few times. DNA for the CDR3: TGTGCCAGCAGCTTGGGGTCCAATCAGGGAGCTTTCTTT. Translating gives CASSLGSNQGAFF. The chain has TRBV5-6 and TRBJ1-1, with D perhaps matching TRBD1 (5 bases). The V end was cut by 0 bases, the J end by 10 bases, with 13 bases between. This CDR3 is 13 amino acids long. Germline-derived CDR1 and CDR2 are SGHDT and YYEEEE. The complete variable domain, with remaining parts taken from reference TRBV5-6 and TRBJ1-1, reads DAGVTQSPTHLIKTRGQQVTLRCSPKSGHDTVSWYQQALGQGPQFIFQYYEEEERQRGNFPDRFSGHQFPNYSSELNVNALLLGDSALYLCASSLGSNQGAFFGQGTRLTVV.

The chain uses TRBV7-2 and TRBJ2-5, with D maybe TRBD2 (5 bases). The CDR3 has 12 residues. Germline V lookup: CDR1 SGHTA, CDR2 FQGNSA. Trimming left V 5 bases short and J 5 bases short, with 9 bases between. The CDR3 nucleotides read TGTGCCAGCAGCCCGAGGAGGGAGACCCAGTACTTC. Protein: CASSPRRETQYF.

The chain has TRBV7-2 and TRBJ2-2, with 7 bases aligning to TRBD1. CDR1 SGHTA and CDR2 FQGNSA come from the germline V gene. The length of the CDR3 is 16 residues. The V and J ends lost 5 bases and 4 bases, in that order; junction bases with no gene match: 10. In DNA form, the CDR3 reads TGTGCCAGCAGCGAATACAGGGGAGTCGTCACCGGGGAGCTGTTTTTT. It specifies CASSEYRGVVTGELFF.

The chain links TRBV7-3 to TRBJ2-2; 9 bases align to TRBD1. The CDR3 contains 16 residues. The trim removed 5 bases at V and 5 bases at J, leaving 9 bases unmatched. In germline, CDR1 is SGHTA, CDR2 FQGTGA. The CDR3 here is CASSLAGTGRTGELFF. The CDR3, as DNA: TGTGCCAGCAGCCTTGCCGGGACAGGGCGGACCGGGGAGCTGTTTTTT.

The CDR3 spells CASSLWGEQGYTF. CDR3 bases: TGTGCCAGCAGTTTATGGGGGGAACAGGGCTACACCTTC. The chain links TRBV12-3 or TRBV12-4 to TRBJ1-2; maybe TRBD1 (5 bases). The germline V and J ends were trimmed by 2 bases and 8 bases, with 12 bases remaining between them. The CDR3 sequence is 13 residues long.

The chain is built from TRBV9 and TRBJ1-6; unclear D gene. The CDR3 runs 13 residues. V lost 2 bases and J 7 bases, leaving 7 bases between the germline ends. Germline CDR1 is SGDLS and CDR2 is YYNGEE. The CDR3, as DNA: TGTGCCAGCAGCGTCTCACAGAATTCACCCCTCCACTTT. The encoded protein is CASSVSQNSPLHF.

The chain joins TRBV4-2 to TRBJ1-6; D ambiguous. The V end lost 1 base, the J end lost 7 bases, and 11 bases lay between the germline ends. The CDR3 length is 15 residues. Germline CDR1 reads LGHNA; CDR2 reads YNFKEQ. The CDR3 sequence is CASSQVPSENSPLHF. The CDR3 nucleotides are TGTGCCAGCAGCCAAGTCCCCAGTGAAAATTCACCCCTCCACTTT.

The CDR3 nucleotides are TGCGCCAGCAGCTTGGGACAGCTTGGCGAGGTGGCTGGGGCCAACGTCCTGACTTTC. Protein product: CASSLGQLGEVAGANVLTF. The gene calls are TRBV5-1 and TRBJ2-6; a weak D match, TRBD1 (5 bases). This CDR3 has 19 amino acids. The V and J ends lost 0 bases and 2 bases respectively, with 18 bases between them. Germline CDR1 reads SGHRS; CDR2 reads YFSETQ. The full variable domain, rest sourced from reference TRBV5-1 and TRBJ2-6, is KAGVTQTPRYLIKTRGQQVTLSCSPISGHRSVSWYQQTPGQGLQFLFEYFSETQRNKGNFPGRFSGRQFSNSRSEMNVSTLELGDSALYLCASSLGQLGEVAGANVLTFGAGSRLTVL.

The CDR3 spells CASSVSGEKLFF. The CDR3 DNA sequence: TGTGCCAGCAGTGTGTCAGGTGAAAAACTGTTTTTT. The V gene is TRBV2, the J gene TRBJ1-4; no definite D call. Germline V lookup: CDR1 SNHLY, CDR2 FYNNEI. V lost 4 bases and J 7 bases, leaving 7 bases between the germline ends. The CDR3 spans 12 residues.

V is TRBV6-5 and J is TRBJ1-6, with 7 bases that match TRBD1. CDR1 and CDR2 from the germline V gene are MNHEY and SVGAGI. V was pared by 2 bases and J by 8 bases, with 6 bases of the junction left unmatched. The CDR3 length is 15 residues. The CDR3 region has the DNA TGTGCCAGCAGTTACGTGGACAGGCGCGATTCACCCCTCCACTTT. Translated: CASSYVDRRDSPLHF.

The V gene is TRBV7-9, the J gene TRBJ2-7, with 7 bases fitting TRBD2. The CDR3 contains 15 residues. Trimming cost V 1 base and J 3 bases; bases outside gene matches: 6. The germline V gene encodes CDR1 SEHNR and CDR2 FQNEAQ (reference sequence). CDR3 coding DNA: TGTGCCAGCAGCTTAGACGGGACTACTCTCTACGAGCAGTACTTC. Translated, it gives CASSLDGTTLYEQYF.

V and J are TRBV24-1 and TRBJ2-1, with 9 bases matching TRBD2. The V and J ends lost 9 bases and 4 bases, in that order; junction bases with no gene match: 3. Germline-derived CDR1 and CDR2 are KGHDR and SFDVKD. This CDR3 has 13 residues. This CDR3 is CATGLAGYNEQFF. Here the CDR3 DNA reads TGTGCCACCGGGCTAGCGGGGTACAATGAGCAGTTCTTC.

The V and J genes are TRBV9 and TRBJ2-7; D gene uncertain. Germline CDR1 and CDR2: SGDLS and YYNGEE. V was trimmed by 0 bases and J by 0 bases, leaving 19 bases between them. The CDR3 length is 18 residues. The CDR3 loop is CASSVGFVMPGVSYEQYF. Written as DNA, the CDR3 is TGTGCCAGCAGCGTAGGCTTCGTTATGCCGGGTGTCTCCTACGAGCAGTACTTC. Supplemented by reference TRBV9 and TRBJ2-7, the full variable domain reads DSGVTQTPKHLITATGQRVTLRCSPRSGDLSVYWYQQSLDQGLQFLIQYYNGEERAKGNILERFSAQQFPDLHSELNLSSLELGDSALYFCASSVGFVMPGVSYEQYFGPGTRLTVT.

V and J are TRBV11-3 and TRBJ1-1; D gene uncertain. The germline gives CDR1 SGHNT, CDR2 YENEEA. The CDR3 totals 13 residues. The ends were cut back, 1 base at V and 1 base at J, with 4 bases in the middle. The CDR3 DNA reads TGTGCCAGCAGCTTAGCAGGGAACACTGAAGCTTTCTTT. It encodes CASSLAGNTEAFF.

The chain couples TRBV7-9 to TRBJ2-5; possible D gene TRBD1, 6 bases. V gave up 2 bases and J gave up 5 bases, with 9 bases separating them. CDR1 and CDR2 from the germline V gene are SEHNR and FQNEAQ (reference sequence). The CDR3 contains 13 residues. CDR3 loop: CASSLQGTETQYF. In DNA form, the CDR3 reads TGTGCCAGCAGCTTACAGGGGACGGAGACCCAGTACTTC.

The V call is TRBV6-5, the J call TRBJ1-4; 9 nucleotides agree with TRBD1. This CDR3 has 15 amino acids. V dropped 6 bases and J dropped 10; count of bases not matched to a gene: 12. CDR1 is MNHEY, CDR2 SVGAGI, per germline. CDR3 DNA sequence: TGTGCCAGCAGCTCTCGCCCGGGACAGGGTGGAAAACTGTTTTTT. Protein product: CASSSRPGQGGKLFF.